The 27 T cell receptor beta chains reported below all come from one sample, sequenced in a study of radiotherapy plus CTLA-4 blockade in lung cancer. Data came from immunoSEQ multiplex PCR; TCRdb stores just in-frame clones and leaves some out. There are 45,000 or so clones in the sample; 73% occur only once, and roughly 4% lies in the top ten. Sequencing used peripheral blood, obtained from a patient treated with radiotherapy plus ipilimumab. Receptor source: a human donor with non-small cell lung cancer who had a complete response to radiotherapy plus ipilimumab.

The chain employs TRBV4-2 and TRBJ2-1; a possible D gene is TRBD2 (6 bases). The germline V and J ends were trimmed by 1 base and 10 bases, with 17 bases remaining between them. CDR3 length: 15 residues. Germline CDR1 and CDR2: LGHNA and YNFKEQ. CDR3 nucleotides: TGTGCCAGCAGCCAAGTCGCGGAGGGCCCTCGCGAGCAGTTCTTC. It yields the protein CASSQVAEGPREQFF.

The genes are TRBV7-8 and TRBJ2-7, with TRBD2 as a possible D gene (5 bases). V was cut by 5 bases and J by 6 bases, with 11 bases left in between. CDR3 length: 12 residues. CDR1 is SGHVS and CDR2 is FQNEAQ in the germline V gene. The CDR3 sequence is CASSPAGLEQYF. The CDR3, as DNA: TGTGCCAGCAGCCCTGCGGGTCTCGAGCAGTACTTC.

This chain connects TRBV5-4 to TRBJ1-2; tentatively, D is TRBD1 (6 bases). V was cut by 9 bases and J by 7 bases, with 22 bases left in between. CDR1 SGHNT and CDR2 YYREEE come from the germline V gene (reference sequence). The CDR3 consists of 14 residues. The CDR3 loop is CATKRWGGLSGYTF. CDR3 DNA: TGTGCCACCAAAAGGTGGGGGGGCTTGAGTGGCTACACCTTC.

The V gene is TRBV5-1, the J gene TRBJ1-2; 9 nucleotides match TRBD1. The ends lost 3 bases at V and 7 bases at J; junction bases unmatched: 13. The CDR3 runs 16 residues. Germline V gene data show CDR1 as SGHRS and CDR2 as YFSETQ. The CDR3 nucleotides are TGCGCCAGCAGCTCCCGGGACAGGGCCTCTGTTGCTGGCTACACCTTC. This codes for CASSSRDRASVAGYTF.

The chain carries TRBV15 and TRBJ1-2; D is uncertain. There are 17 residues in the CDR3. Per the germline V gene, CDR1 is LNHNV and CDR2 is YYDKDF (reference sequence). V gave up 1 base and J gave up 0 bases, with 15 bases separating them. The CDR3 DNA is TGTGCCACCAGCAGAGGCCCCCTGGTGACTCCTAACTATGGCTACACCTTC. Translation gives CATSRGPLVTPNYGYTF.

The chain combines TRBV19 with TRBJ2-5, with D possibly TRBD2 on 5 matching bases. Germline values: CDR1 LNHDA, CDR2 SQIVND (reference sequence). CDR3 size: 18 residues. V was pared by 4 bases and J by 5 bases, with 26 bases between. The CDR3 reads CASSTFLDTHYWRETQYF. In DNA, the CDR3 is TGTGCCAGTAGTACTTTTCTAGACACCCACTACTGGAGGGAGACCCAGTACTTC.

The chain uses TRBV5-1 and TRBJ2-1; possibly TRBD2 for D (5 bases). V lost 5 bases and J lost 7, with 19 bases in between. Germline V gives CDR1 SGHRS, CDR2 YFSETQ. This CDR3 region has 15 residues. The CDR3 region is CASRLLALGPNEQFF. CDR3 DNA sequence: TGCGCCAGCAGACTTCTAGCCCTCGGACCAAATGAGCAGTTCTTC.

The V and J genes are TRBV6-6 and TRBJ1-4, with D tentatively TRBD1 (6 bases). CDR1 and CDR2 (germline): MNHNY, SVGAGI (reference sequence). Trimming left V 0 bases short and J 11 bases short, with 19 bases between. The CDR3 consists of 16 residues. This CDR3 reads CASSYSEGGPQSKLFF. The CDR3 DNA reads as TGTGCCAGCAGTTACTCTGAGGGGGGGCCTCAGTCTAAACTGTTTTTT.

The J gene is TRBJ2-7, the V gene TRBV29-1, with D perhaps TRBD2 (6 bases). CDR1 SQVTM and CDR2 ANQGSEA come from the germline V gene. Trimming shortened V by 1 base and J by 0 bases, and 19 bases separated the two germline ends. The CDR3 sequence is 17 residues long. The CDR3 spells CSVEGEDNRPNSYEQYF. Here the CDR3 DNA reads TGCAGCGTTGAAGGGGAGGATAACAGGCCGAACTCCTACGAGCAGTACTTC.

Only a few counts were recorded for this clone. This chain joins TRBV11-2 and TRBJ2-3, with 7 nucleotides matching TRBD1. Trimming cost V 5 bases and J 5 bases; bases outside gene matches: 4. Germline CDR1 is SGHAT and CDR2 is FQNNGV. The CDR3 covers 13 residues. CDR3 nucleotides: TGTGCCAGCAGCCTAGCAGGGGGAGATACGCAGTATTTT. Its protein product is CASSLAGGDTQYF.

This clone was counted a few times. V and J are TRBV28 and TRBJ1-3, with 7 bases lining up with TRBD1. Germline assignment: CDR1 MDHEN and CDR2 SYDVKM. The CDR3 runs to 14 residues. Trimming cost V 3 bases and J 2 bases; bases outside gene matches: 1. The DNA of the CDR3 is TGTGCCAGCAGTTTGACAGGGCCTGGAAACACCATATATTTT. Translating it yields CASSLTGPGNTIYF. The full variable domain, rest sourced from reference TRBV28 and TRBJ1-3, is DVKVTQSSRYLVKRTGEKVFLECVQDMDHENMFWYRQDPGLGLRLIYFSYDVKMKEKGDIPEGYSVSREKKERFSLILESASTNQTSMYLCASSLTGPGNTIYFGEGSWLTVV.

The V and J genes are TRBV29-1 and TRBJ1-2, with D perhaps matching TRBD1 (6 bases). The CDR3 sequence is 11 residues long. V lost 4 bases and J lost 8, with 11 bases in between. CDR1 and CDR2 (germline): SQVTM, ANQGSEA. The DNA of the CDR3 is TGCAGCGTTGCTGGGGGCCGAGGCTACACCTTC. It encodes CSVAGGRGYTF.

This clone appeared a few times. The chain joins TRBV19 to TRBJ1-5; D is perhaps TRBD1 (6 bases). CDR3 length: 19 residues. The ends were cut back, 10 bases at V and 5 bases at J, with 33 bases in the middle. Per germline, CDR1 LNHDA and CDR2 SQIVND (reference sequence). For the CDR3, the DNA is TGTGCCACCCTAGGGGAAAAATACAGGGACCGCTCGACTCATCAGCCCCAGCATTTT. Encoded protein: CATLGEKYRDRSTHQPQHF.

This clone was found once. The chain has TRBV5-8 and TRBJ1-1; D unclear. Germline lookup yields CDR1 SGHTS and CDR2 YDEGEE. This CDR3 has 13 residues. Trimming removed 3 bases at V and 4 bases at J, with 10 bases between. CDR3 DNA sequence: TGTGCCAGCAGCTCCCGCGCGAGCACTGAAGCTTTCTTT. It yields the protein CASSSRASTEAFF.

As DNA, the CDR3 is TGTGCCAGCAGCTTAGGACAGCGCAATCAGCCCCAGCATTTT. Residues: CASSLGQRNQPQHF. J is TRBJ1-5 and V is TRBV7-8, with D possibly matching TRBD1 (5 bases). Looked up from germline, CDR1 is SGHVS and CDR2 is FQNEAQ. Trimming stripped 1 base from V and 2 bases from J, with 6 bases between. The CDR3 contains 14 residues.

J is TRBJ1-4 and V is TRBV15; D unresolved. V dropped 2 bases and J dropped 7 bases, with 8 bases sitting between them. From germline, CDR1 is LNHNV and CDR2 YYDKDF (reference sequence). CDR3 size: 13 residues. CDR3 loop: CATSRRYAEKLFF. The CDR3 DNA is TGTGCCACCAGCAGACGGTATGCTGAAAAACTGTTTTTT.

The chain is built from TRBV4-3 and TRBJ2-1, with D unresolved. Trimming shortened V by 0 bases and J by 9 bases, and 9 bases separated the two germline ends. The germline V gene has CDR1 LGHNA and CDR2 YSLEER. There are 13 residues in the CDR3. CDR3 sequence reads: CASSQERRGEQFF. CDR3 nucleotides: TGCGCCAGCAGCCAAGAGCGGCGTGGTGAGCAGTTCTTC.

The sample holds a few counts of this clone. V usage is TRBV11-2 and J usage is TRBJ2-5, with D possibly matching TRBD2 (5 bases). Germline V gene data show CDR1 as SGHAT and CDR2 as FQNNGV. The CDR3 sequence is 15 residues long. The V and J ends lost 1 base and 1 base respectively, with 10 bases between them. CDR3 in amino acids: CASSLAYGVQETQYF. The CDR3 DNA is TGTGCCAGCAGCTTAGCGTACGGGGTCCAAGAGACCCAGTACTTC.

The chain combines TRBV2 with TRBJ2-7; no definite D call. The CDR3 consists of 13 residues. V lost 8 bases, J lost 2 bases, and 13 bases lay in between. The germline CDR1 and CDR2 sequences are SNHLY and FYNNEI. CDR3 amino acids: CASLNSVTYEQYF. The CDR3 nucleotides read TGTGCCAGCCTAAACAGTGTGACCTACGAGCAGTACTTC. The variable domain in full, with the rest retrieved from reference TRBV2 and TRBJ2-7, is EPEVTQTPSHQVTQMGQEVILRCVPISNHLYFYWYRQILGQKVEFLVSFYNNEISEKSEIFDDQFSVERPDGSNFTLKIRSTKLEDSAMYFCASLNSVTYEQYFGPGTRLTVT.

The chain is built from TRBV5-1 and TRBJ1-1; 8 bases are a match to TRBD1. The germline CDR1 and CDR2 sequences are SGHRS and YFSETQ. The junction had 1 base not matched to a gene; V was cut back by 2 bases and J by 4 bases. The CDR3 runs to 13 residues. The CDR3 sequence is CASSFDRGTEAFF. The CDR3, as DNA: TGCGCCAGCAGCTTCGACAGGGGCACTGAAGCTTTCTTT. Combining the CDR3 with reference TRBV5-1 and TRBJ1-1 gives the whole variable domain KAGVTQTPRYLIKTRGQQVTLSCSPISGHRSVSWYQQTPGQGLQFLFEYFSETQRNKGNFPGRFSGRQFSNSRSEMNVSTLELGDSALYLCASSFDRGTEAFFGQGTRLTVV.

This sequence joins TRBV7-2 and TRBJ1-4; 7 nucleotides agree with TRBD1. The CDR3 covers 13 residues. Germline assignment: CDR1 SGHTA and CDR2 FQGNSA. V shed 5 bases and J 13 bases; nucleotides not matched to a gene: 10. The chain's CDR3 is CASSQSQGYTLFF. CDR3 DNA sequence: TGTGCCAGCAGCCAATCACAGGGGTATACACTGTTTTTT.

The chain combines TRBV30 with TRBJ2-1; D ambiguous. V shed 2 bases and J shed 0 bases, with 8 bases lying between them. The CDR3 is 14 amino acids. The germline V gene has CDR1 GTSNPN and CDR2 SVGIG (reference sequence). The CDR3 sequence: CAWSQNPSYNEQFF. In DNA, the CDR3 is TGTGCCTGGAGTCAGAATCCCTCCTACAATGAGCAGTTCTTC. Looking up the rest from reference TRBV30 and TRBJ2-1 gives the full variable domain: SQTIHQWPATLVQPVGSPLSLECTVEGTSNPNLYWYRQAAGRGLQLLFYSVGIGQISSEVPQNLSASRPQDRQFILSSKKLLLSDSGFYLCAWSQNPSYNEQFFGPGTRLTVL.

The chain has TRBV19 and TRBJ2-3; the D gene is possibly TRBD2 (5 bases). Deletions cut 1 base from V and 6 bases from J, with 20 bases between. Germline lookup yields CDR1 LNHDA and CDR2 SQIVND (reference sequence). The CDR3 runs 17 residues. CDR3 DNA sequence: TGTGCCAGTAGTATAGCCGGGGTAGGTTTGGGCGTCGATACGCAGTATTTT. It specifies CASSIAGVGLGVDTQYF.

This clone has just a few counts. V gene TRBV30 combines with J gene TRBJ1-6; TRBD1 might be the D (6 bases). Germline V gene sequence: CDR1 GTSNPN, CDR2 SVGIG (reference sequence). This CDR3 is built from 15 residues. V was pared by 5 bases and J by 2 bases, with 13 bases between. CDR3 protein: CAWGPGTTYNSPLHF. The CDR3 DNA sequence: TGTGCCTGGGGCCCCGGGACAACCTATAATTCACCCCTCCACTTT.

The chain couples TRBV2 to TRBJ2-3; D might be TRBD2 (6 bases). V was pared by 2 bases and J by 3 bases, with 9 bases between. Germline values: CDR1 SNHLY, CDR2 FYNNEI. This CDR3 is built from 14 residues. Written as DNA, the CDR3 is TGTGCCAGCAGTGAACTCGCGGGGACAGATACGCAGTATTTT. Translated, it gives CASSELAGTDTQYF.

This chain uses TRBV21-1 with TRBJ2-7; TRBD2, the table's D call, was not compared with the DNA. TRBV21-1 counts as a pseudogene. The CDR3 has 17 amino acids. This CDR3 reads CASSKYGRDRGTYEQYF. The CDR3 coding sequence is TGTGCCAGCAGCAAATATGGGCGGGACCGAGGGACCTACGAGCAGTACTTC.

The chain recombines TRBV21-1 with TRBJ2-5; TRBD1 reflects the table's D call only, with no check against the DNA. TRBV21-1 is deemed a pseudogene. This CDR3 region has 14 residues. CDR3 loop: CASSITGRRETQYF. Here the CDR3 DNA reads TGTGCCAGCAGCATCACAGGGCGTAGAGAGACCCAGTACTTC.